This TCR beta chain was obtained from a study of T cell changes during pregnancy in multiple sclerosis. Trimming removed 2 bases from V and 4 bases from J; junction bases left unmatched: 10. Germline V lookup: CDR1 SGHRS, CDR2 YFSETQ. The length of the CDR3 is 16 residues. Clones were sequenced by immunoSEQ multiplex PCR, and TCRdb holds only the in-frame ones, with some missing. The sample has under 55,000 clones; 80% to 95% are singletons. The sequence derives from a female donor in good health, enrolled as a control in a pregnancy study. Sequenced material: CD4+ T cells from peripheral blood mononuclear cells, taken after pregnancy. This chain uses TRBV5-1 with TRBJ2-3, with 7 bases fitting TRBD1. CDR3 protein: CASSLGRQGNADTQYF. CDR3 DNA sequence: TGCGCCAGCAGCTTAGGACGACAGGGCAACGCAGATACGCAGTATTTT.